The clone carrying this T cell receptor beta chain was seen a handful of times. Four PCR rounds used nested alpha and beta constant region primers plus the SP2 primer. For blood and skin samples, reverse transcription used TCR alpha and beta constant primers. Each CDR3 protein gets one entry after TCRdb re-called the 5' RACE reads with MiXCR. The sample lists 55,000 to 65,000 distinct CDR3 sequences; approximately 8% were seen once. The data belong to a study of naive and memory T cell subsets. With 3 bases clipped from V and 2 bases from J, the junction kept 1 base outside the gene matches. Germline CDR1 DFQATT, CDR2 SNEGSKA (reference sequence). The CDR3 runs 13 residues. The library had UMIs added by 3' ligation of an oligonucleotide to TCR cDNA. Reverse transcription used DNase-treated unsorted total RNA, aiming for about 1 to 1000 ng.

The receptor was isolated from a female donor in good health. J is TRBJ2-3 and V is TRBV20-1; 8 nucleotides align to TRBD2. The DNA for the CDR3 is TGCAGTGCTAGCGGGGGGGACACAGATACGCAGTATTTT. Protein: CSASGGDTDTQYF.